Listed below are T cell receptor beta chains from one sample, sequenced in a study of T cell responses to AZD1222 COVID-19 vaccine. TCRdb's copy holds only in-frame clones and misses some; the assay was immunoSEQ multiplex PCR. Seen here are 70,000 or so clones, approximately 80% observed once, and the top ten hold 9.5% to 13%. Material: peripheral blood, obtained on day 0 of AZD1222 vaccination. Source of these receptors: an adult in good health. Each CDR3 is given with its conserved first and last residue. A D gene is named only where the DNA matches it firmly. Clone size is given for some rows only: seen once, a few or many times, or a class if the clone is expanded.

. | . | TRBJ1-6 | TRBV14 | TGTGCCAGCAGCCAATCGGTAGGCAATTCACCCCTCCACTTT | CASSQSVGNSPLHF
. | TRBD1 | TRBJ1-4 | TRBV30 | TGTGCCTGGAAATTGGGTCGAACAGGGGGATTTGATGAAAAACTGTTTTTT | CAWKLGRTGGFDEKLFF
. | . | TRBJ2-5 | TRBV7-9 | TGTGCCAGCAGCTTACAAGGGCAAGCTAGGGAGACCCAGTACTTC | CASSLQGQARETQYF
. | TRBD2 | TRBJ2-7 | TRBV19 | TGTGCCAGTAGTATGTTGGGACTAGGGTACGAGCAGTACTTC | CASSMLGLGYEQYF
. | . | TRBJ1-3 | TRBV7-2 | TGTGCCAGCAGCCCCCATGGAGGGACTGGAAACACCATATATTTT | CASSPHGGTGNTIYF
. | TRBD2 | TRBJ2-1 | TRBV7-2 | TGTGCCAGCAGCTACACGGGGGTAGCGGGGACCTGGGGCAATGAGCAGTTCTTC | CASSYTGVAGTWGNEQFF
. | TRBD2 | TRBJ2-5 | TRBV11-3 | TGTGCCAGCAGCTTGGGAGGGAACCAAGAGACCCAGTACTTC | CASSLGGNQETQYF
. | . | TRBJ1-1 | TRBV2 | TGTGCCAGCAGTGGACTTGCATGGGGGATGAACAGTGAAGCTTTCTTT | CASSGLAWGMNSEAFF
. | . | TRBJ1-2 | TRBV6-1 | TGTGCCAGCAGTGAACCCGACAGTTGGCACTATGGCTACACCTTC | CASSEPDSWHYGYTF
. | TRBD2 | TRBJ2-5 | TRBV18 | TGTGCCAGCTCACCACAAGTCCTAGCGGGGGGGCCTGAGACCCAGTACTTC | CASSPQVLAGGPETQYF
. | . | TRBJ1-5 | TRBV28 | TGTGCCAGCAGCGTAGCTGGCCAGTCACATAGCAATCAGCCCCAGCATTTT | CASSVAGQSHSNQPQHF
few | . | TRBJ1-5 | TRBV30 | TGTGCCTGGAGTTTCCCTCGGACTATCCCACAGCCCCAGCATTTT | CAWSFPRTIPQPQHF
. | TRBD1 | TRBJ2-5 | TRBV10-1 | TGCGCCAGCAGGCGGGGACAGGGGGAGGAGACCCAGTACTTC | CASRRGQGEETQYF
. | . | TRBJ1-4 | TRBV27 | TGTGCCAGCAGTTTCCTAGGGGAGAGTGAAAAACTGTTTTTT | CASSFLGESEKLFF
. | . | TRBJ2-3 | TRBV4-1 | TGCGCCAGCAGCCACCCCGGACCGACATTGGCAGATACGCAGTATTTT | CASSHPGPTLADTQYF
few | TRBD2 | TRBJ2-3 | TRBV6-2/TRBV6-3 | TGTGCCAGCAGTTCCCTAGCGGGGGGGCCTAGCACAGATACGCAGTATTTT | CASSSLAGGPSTDTQYF
. | TRBD2 | TRBJ2-3 | TRBV7-2 | TGTGCCAGCAGCTTAGTCAGCGGGGGGGCAGCAGATACGCAGTATTTT | CASSLVSGGAADTQYF
few | . | TRBJ1-2 | TRBV5-8 | TGTGCCAGCAGCTTCATGAGGGGAAGTTTGTCGTCCTATGGCTACACCTTC | CASSFMRGSLSSYGYTF
. | . | TRBJ2-1 | TRBV10-3 | TGTGCCATCAGTGAGAGCGGCAATGAGCAGTTCTTC | CAISESGNEQFF
. | . | TRBJ1-1 | TRBV6-6 | TGTGCCAGCAGTTACTCCCAGTGGATTGAAGCTTTCTTT | CASSYSQWIEAFF
. | . | TRBJ1-2 | TRBV18 | TGTGCCAGCTCACCACCGGGCGGTTACTATGGCTACACCTTC | CASSPPGGYYGYTF
once | . | TRBJ1-4 | TRBV7-9 | TGTGCCAGCAGCTTAGCGTTGGGGGGCTGGGAAAAACTGTTTTTT | CASSLALGGWEKLFF
once | . | TRBJ2-3 | TRBV5-1 | TGCGCCAGCAGCCCGACAGCGTCCACAGATACGCAGTATTTT | CASSPTASTDTQYF
once | TRBD1 | TRBJ2-7 | TRBV6-6 | TGTGCCAGCAGTCACCTGGACAGGTCCTACGAGCAGTACTTC | CASSHLDRSYEQYF
once | TRBD2 | TRBJ2-1 | TRBV5-4 | TGTGCCAGCAGCAGGACTAGCGGGGGGGCCGTGTACAATGAGCAGTTCTTC | CASSRTSGGAVYNEQFF
. | . | TRBJ1-1 | TRBV12-3/TRBV12-4 | TGTGCCAGCAGTTTGTATACTGAAGCTTTCTTT | CASSLYTEAFF
. | TRBD1 | TRBJ1-2 | TRBV3-1/TRBV3-2 | TGTGCCAGCGGCCCCACGGGGGACAGCCCATATGGCTACACCTTC | CASGPTGDSPYGYTF
. | . | TRBJ2-2 | TRBV9 | TGTGCCAGCAGCGGGCAACCGAACACCGGGGAGCTGTTTTTT | CASSGQPNTGELFF
. | . | TRBJ2-7 | TRBV19 | TGTGCCAGTAGCCTTAACTCCGGGCGGTCCTACGAGCAGTACTTC | CASSLNSGRSYEQYF
once | . | TRBJ2-7 | TRBV6-5 | TGTGCCAGCAAAACCCCTGGGACGGTCTCCTACGAGCAGTACTTC | CASKTPGTVSYEQYF
. | TRBD1 | TRBJ1-6 | TRBV14 | TGTGCCAGCAGCCTAGGACAGGTCAATTCACCCCTCCACTTT | CASSLGQVNSPLHF
. | . | TRBJ2-3 | TRBV7-2 | TGTGCCAGCAGCGTGCAGGGGGAGGCAGATACGCAGTATTTT | CASSVQGEADTQYF
. | . | TRBJ1-6 | TRBV7-6 | TGTGCCAGCAGCCCCGGAGACTCCTATAATTCACCCCTCCACTTT | CASSPGDSYNSPLHF
. | . | TRBJ2-2 | TRBV19 | TGTGCCAGTAGTATAGTCCCCGTCTACAAAAACACCGGGGAGCTGTTTTTT | CASSIVPVYKNTGELFF
. | . | TRBJ1-6 | TRBV3-1/TRBV3-2 | TGTGCCAGCAGCCAAGATGGATCACCCCTCCACTTT | CASSQDGSPLHF
. | TRBD2 | TRBJ2-7 | TRBV6-5 | TGTGCCAGCAGTTACTATCCGGGGGGGCCGTACGAGCAGTACTTC | CASSYYPGGPYEQYF
. | . | TRBJ1-5 | TRBV7-9 | TGTGCCAGCAGCTTGGAAGGGTCCAACAATCAGCCCCAGCATTTT | CASSLEGSNNQPQHF
. | TRBD2 | TRBJ2-1 | TRBV24-1 | TGTGCCACCAGTGACCCCGGACTAGCGGGGGGCTGGGAGCAGTTCTTC | CATSDPGLAGGWEQFF
. | . | TRBJ2-5 | TRBV3-1/TRBV3-2 | TGTGCCAGCAGCCAAAGGGGCTTTCGAGAGACCCAGTACTTC | CASSQRGFRETQYF
once | . | TRBJ2-1 | TRBV3-1/TRBV3-2 | TGTGCCAGCAGCCAAGACGGAGGACCCTCCAATGAGCAGTTCTTC | CASSQDGGPSNEQFF
. | TRBD1 | TRBJ1-1 | TRBV28 | TGTGCCAGCAGTGACAGTCTACAGGGGGCTTGGGGCCTGGCTTTCTTT | CASSDSLQGAWGLAFF
. | . | TRBJ1-1 | TRBV30 | TGTGCCTGGAGTGCTAACAGGGCGGGGGGAGCTTTCTTT | CAWSANRAGGAFF
. | TRBD1 | TRBJ1-5 | TRBV6-2/TRBV6-3 | TGTGCCAGCAGTTACGGGGACAGGCTCTATGGGCCCCAGCATTTT | CASSYGDRLYGPQHF
. | . | TRBJ1-1 | TRBV5-6 | TGTGCCAGCAGCTTGGGTGGGACGGTCATGAACACTGAAGCTTTCTTT | CASSLGGTVMNTEAFF
. | . | TRBJ2-1 | TRBV14 | TGTGCCAGCAGCCAGTGGGGAGGTGAGCAGTTCTTC | CASSQWGGEQFF
. | . | TRBJ1-1 | TRBV21-1 | TGTGCCAGCAGCAGAGCGACAGGGGAAAGCACTGAAGCTTTCTTT | CASSRATGESTEAFF
. | . | TRBJ1-3 | TRBV30 | TGTGCCTGGAGTGTAGGGCAGGGAGACACCATATATTTT | CAWSVGQGDTIYF
. | . | TRBJ2-2 | TRBV5-4 | TGTGCCAGCAGCGGCGGAGGGGGGCACGGGGAGCTGTTTTTT | CASSGGGGHGELFF
once | . | TRBJ1-6 | TRBV29-1 | TGCAGCGTTGGCGGGGTCGATAATTCACCCCTCCACTTT | CSVGGVDNSPLHF
. | . | TRBJ1-2 | TRBV6-5 | TGTGCCAGCACCGGGGTATCCTCTAACTATGGCTACACCTTC | CASTGVSSNYGYTF
. | . | TRBJ2-3 | TRBV19 | TGTGCCAGTAGTATTTGGCAGGGGTGGACAGATACGCAGTATTTT | CASSIWQGWTDTQYF
. | . | TRBJ1-5 | TRBV19 | TGTGCCAGTAGTTCGGGACGCTTTCAGCCCCAGCATTTT | CASSSGRFQPQHF
. | . | TRBJ2-3 | TRBV24-1 | TGTGCCACCAGTGATCCTGAAAACACAGATACGCAGTATTTT | CATSDPENTDTQYF
. | . | TRBJ2-3 | TRBV5-1 | TGCGCCAGCAGCTTGAAGGGCGGGGGCGGCACAGATACGCAGTATTTT | CASSLKGGGGTDTQYF
once | . | TRBJ2-5 | TRBV5-1 | TGCGCCAGCAGCAGGGGGGCTAGCGTGTCAGGGGAGACCCAGTACTTC | CASSRGASVSGETQYF